The next 21 T cell receptor beta chains were all read from a single sample in a study of T cell responses to AZD1222 COVID-19 vaccine. The table came from immunoSEQ multiplex PCR; TCRdb's copy has only in-frame clones and leaves some out. The table shows approximately 220,000 clones, with 93% occurring only once. The specimen was peripheral blood, collected on day 0 of MenACWY control vaccination. These TCRs come from an adult in good health.

The rearrangement joins TRBV5-4 to TRBJ1-1; possibly TRBD1 for D (6 bases). V lost 4 bases and J 0 bases, leaving 10 bases between the germline ends. This CDR3 comprises 14 residues. The germline V gene encodes CDR1 SGHNT and CDR2 YYREEE (reference sequence). In DNA, the CDR3 is TGTGCCAGCAGCGTTTGGACAGTGAACACTGAAGCTTTCTTT. Amino acids: CASSVWTVNTEAFF.

This chain uses TRBV7-9 with TRBJ1-5; D not resolved. V was cut by 0 bases and J by 1 base, with 4 bases left in between. CDR1 is SEHNR and CDR2 is FQNEAQ in the germline V gene (reference sequence). The CDR3 is made up of 14 amino acids. CDR3 sequence: CASSLAASNQPQHF. In DNA form, the CDR3 reads TGTGCCAGCAGCTTAGCTGCAAGCAATCAGCCCCAGCATTTT.

This clone was seen a single time. The rearrangement joins TRBV6-2 or TRBV6-3 to TRBJ1-6, with D unclear. V gave up 7 bases and J gave up 8 bases, with 21 bases separating them. Germline loops: CDR1 MNHEY, CDR2 SVGEGT. The CDR3 consists of 16 residues. CDR3 in amino acids: CASTPSATSSDSPLHF. The CDR3 nucleotides are TGTGCCAGCACCCCTAGTGCCACCTCGTCGGATTCACCCCTCCACTTT.

The genes are TRBV5-4 and TRBJ1-6; 10 nucleotides align to TRBD1. V was pared by 6 bases and J by 8 bases, with 8 bases of the junction left unmatched. Germline V lookup: CDR1 SGHNT, CDR2 YYREEE (reference sequence). The CDR3 spans 15 residues. The CDR3 loop reads CASMADRGLYSPLHF. CDR3 nucleotides: TGTGCCAGCATGGCTGACAGGGGGCTATATTCACCCCTCCACTTT.

This clone was seen only once. Different DNA sequences within this sample yield the same CDR3. The chain links TRBV18 to TRBJ2-1; possibly TRBD1 for D (5 bases). The CDR3 has 12 residues. Germline CDR1 reads KGHSH; CDR2 reads LQKENI. V lost 3 bases, J lost 6 bases, and 6 bases lay in between. The CDR3 bases are TGTGCCAGCTCACCCCAGGGCAATGAGCAGTTCTTC. It specifies CASSPQGNEQFF.

The CDR3: CASSTGQSAGGYTF. The CDR3 region has the DNA TGCGCCAGCAGCACCGGACAGTCAGCGGGCGGCTACACCTTC. The chain has TRBV5-1 and TRBJ1-2, with D possibly being TRBD1 (6 bases). Trimming removed 4 bases at V and 8 bases at J, with 18 bases between. CDR3 length equals 14 residues. Germline lookup yields CDR1 SGHRS and CDR2 YFSETQ.

J is TRBJ2-2 and V is TRBV29-1; D unresolved. In germline, CDR1 is SQVTM, CDR2 ANQGSEA. The CDR3 loop spans 14 amino acids. Between the trimmed V and J ends, which lost 4 bases and 4 bases, there was a span of 13 bases. The CDR3 loop is CSVVGVRSTGELFF. The DNA of the CDR3 is TGCAGCGTTGTTGGGGTGCGGAGCACCGGGGAGCTGTTTTTT.

The CDR3 nucleotides are TGTGCCAGCACCGCCGCGGGCTATGGCTACACCTTC. Its translation is CASTAAGYGYTF. The chain uses TRBV12-3 or TRBV12-4 and TRBJ1-2; D is uncertain. The V and J ends lost 7 bases and 4 bases respectively, with 10 bases between them. The CDR3 is 12 amino acids.

The chain employs TRBV18 and TRBJ1-3, with TRBD1 matching over 11 bases. The CDR3 covers 20 residues. V gave up 0 bases and J gave up 2 bases; unmatched junction bases: 12. Germline V gives CDR1 KGHSH, CDR2 LQKENI. The CDR3 protein is CASSPPNPGQGVSTGNTIYF. The CDR3 DNA sequence: TGTGCCAGCTCACCACCGAACCCGGGACAGGGGGTTTCAACTGGAAACACCATATATTTT. The entire variable domain, with the rest obtained from reference TRBV18 and TRBJ1-3, is as follows: NAGVMQNPRHLVRRRGQEARLRCSPMKGHSHVYWYRQLPEEGLKFMVYLQKENIIDESGMPKERFSAEFPKEGPSILRIQQVVRGDSAAYFCASSPPNPGQGVSTGNTIYFGEGSWLTVV.

V is TRBV4-1 and J is TRBJ2-1, with a possible D match to TRBD2 (5 bases). Trimming removed 0 bases from V and 10 bases from J, with 7 bases in between. There are 12 residues in the CDR3. CDR1 MGHRA and CDR2 YSYEKL come from the germline V gene. The CDR3 DNA follows: TGCGCCAGCAGCCAAGATCCGGGGGAGCAGTTCTTC. It encodes CASSQDPGEQFF.

This rearrangement joins TRBV30 to TRBJ1-5; possible D gene TRBD1, 6 bases. The V gene's germline CDR1 is GTSNPN and CDR2 SVGIG (reference sequence). The CDR3 totals 13 residues. V lost 4 bases, J lost 4 bases, and 11 bases lay in between. The CDR3 coding sequence is TGTGCCTGGAACACAGGGCGGAATCAGCCCCAGCATTTT. Translating it yields CAWNTGRNQPQHF.

As to this clone: A much larger clone lies one base from this, so it may be a read error. V and J are TRBV5-5 and TRBJ1-2, with 8 bases identical to TRBD1. This CDR3 has 13 amino acids. Germline V gene sequence: CDR1 SGHKS, CDR2 YYEKEE (reference sequence). The V gene end was trimmed by 0 bases and the J gene end by 5 bases; junction bases not matched to a gene: 0. The CDR3 reads CASSLGTGYGYTF. The DNA for the CDR3 is TGTGCCAGCAGCTTGGGGACAGGGTATGGCTACACCTTC.

The chain combines TRBV27 with TRBJ1-5, with TRBD1 as a possible D gene (6 bases). Trimming took 6 bases from V and 3 from J, leaving 15 bases between them. The CDR3 runs to 15 residues. Germline V lookup: CDR1 MNHEY, CDR2 SMNVEV (reference sequence). DNA of the CDR3: TGTGCCAGCAGCGATAAAACAGGGATCAATCAGCCCCAGCATTTT. Amino acid sequence: CASSDKTGINQPQHF.

A note on this clone: Within the sample, other DNA sequences also encode this same CDR3. This chain uses TRBV6-5 with TRBJ2-7; possibly TRBD2 for D (7 bases). The CDR3 consists of 14 residues. Germline lookup yields CDR1 MNHEY and CDR2 SVGAGI. V shed 0 bases and J shed 2 bases, with 8 bases lying between them. The CDR3 DNA is TGTGCCAGCAGTTACTCCGGGGGGCCCTACGAGCAGTACTTC. Translation: CASSYSGGPYEQYF.

This chain uses TRBV7-2 with TRBJ1-1; possible D gene TRBD1, 5 bases. Germline lookup yields CDR1 SGHTA and CDR2 FQGNSA. The CDR3 loop spans 16 amino acids. Between the trimmed V and J ends, which lost 6 bases and 8 bases, there was a span of 25 bases. The CDR3 protein is CASRKRGRIALGEAFF. The CDR3, as DNA: TGTGCCAGCAGAAAAAGGGGACGGATCGCGCTCGGGGAAGCTTTCTTT.

The chain is built from TRBV5-1 and TRBJ2-2; D assignment may be TRBD1 or TRBD2 (5 bases each). V lost 4 bases and J 6 bases, leaving 13 bases between the germline ends. This CDR3 is 14 amino acids long. Germline V gene sequence: CDR1 SGHRS, CDR2 YFSETQ. The CDR3 protein is CASSPDMGAGELFF. In nucleotides, the CDR3 is TGCGCCAGCAGCCCGGATATGGGGGCCGGGGAGCTGTTTTTT.

J is TRBJ1-1 and V is TRBV28; the D gene is possibly TRBD1 (5 bases). CDR3 length: 13 amino acids. From germline, CDR1 is MDHEN and CDR2 SYDVKM. Trimming pared 3 bases from V and 11 bases from J, leaving 16 bases between. CDR3 in amino acids: CASSFLAGLEAFF. CDR3 nucleotide sequence: TGTGCCAGCAGTTTTCTGGCAGGGCTAGAGGCTTTCTTT. Looking up the rest from reference TRBV28 and TRBJ1-1 gives the full variable domain: DVKVTQSSRYLVKRTGEKVFLECVQDMDHENMFWYRQDPGLGLRLIYFSYDVKMKEKGDIPEGYSVSREKKERFSLILESASTNQTSMYLCASSFLAGLEAFFGQGTRLTVV.

The chain uses TRBV5-4 and TRBJ2-3; 9 bases are a match to TRBD2. CDR3 size: 14 residues. Germline V gene data show CDR1 as SGHNT and CDR2 as YYREEE (reference sequence). J was trimmed by 6 bases and V by 4 bases; bases with no gene match: 6. Written as DNA, the CDR3 is TGTGCCAGCAGCGGCGGGGGGGCCAAGGATACGCAGTATTTT. This translates into CASSGGGAKDTQYF.

V gene TRBV30 combines with J gene TRBJ1-5; D not certain. The germline V gene encodes CDR1 GTSNPN and CDR2 SVGIG (reference sequence). Trimming removed 1 base from V and 2 bases from J, with 15 bases in between. CDR3 length: 16 amino acids. This CDR3 is CAWSAQLWSGNQPQHF. CDR3 coding DNA: TGTGCCTGGAGTGCCCAATTGTGGTCGGGCAATCAGCCCCAGCATTTT.

The J gene is TRBJ2-3, the V gene TRBV5-1; 10 bases are shared with TRBD2. CDR3 length: 15 residues. Germline CDR1 is SGHRS and CDR2 is YFSETQ. V dropped 5 bases and J dropped 2; count of bases not matched to a gene: 5. The CDR3 is CASRASGGPTDTQYF. CDR3 sequence (DNA): TGCGCCAGCAGGGCTAGCGGGGGTCCCACAGATACGCAGTATTTT.

Remarks on this clone: Other nucleotide sequences from this sample produce the same CDR3. The chain carries TRBV5-1 and TRBJ2-5; D not resolved. V was pared by 0 bases and J by 2 bases, with 2 bases between. The CDR3 loop spans 12 amino acids. Per germline, CDR1 SGHRS and CDR2 YFSETQ. In DNA, the CDR3 is TGCGCCAGCAGCTTGGGACAAGAGACCCAGTACTTC. This gives the protein CASSLGQETQYF.